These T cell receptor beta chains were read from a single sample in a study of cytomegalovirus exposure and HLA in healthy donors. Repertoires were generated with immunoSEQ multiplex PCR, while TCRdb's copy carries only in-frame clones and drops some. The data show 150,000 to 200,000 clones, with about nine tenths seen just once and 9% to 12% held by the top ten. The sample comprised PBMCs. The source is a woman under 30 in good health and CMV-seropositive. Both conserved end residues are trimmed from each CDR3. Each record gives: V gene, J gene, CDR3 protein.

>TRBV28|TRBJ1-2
ASRFPGVYGYT
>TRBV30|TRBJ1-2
AWSPRPGQITWGYT
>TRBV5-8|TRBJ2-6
ASSLWGGTGANVLT
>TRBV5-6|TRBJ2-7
ASSLRWTEGYEQY
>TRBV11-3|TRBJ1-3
ASSPRGNSDTIY
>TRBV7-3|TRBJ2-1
ASTQEVAGVNEQF
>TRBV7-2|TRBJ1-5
ASSLSAGMNQPQH
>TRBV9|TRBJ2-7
ASSVEAGGVEQY
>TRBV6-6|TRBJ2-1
ASTPRLSYNEQF
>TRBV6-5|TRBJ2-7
ASRGQGARDEQY
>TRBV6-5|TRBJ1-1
ASSRGQGETF
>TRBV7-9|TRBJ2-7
ASSSPKPNQGSVYEQY